This T cell receptor (beta chain) was sequenced during a study of cytotoxic CD8 clonotypes in ibrutinib-treated CLL. TCRdb's table, derived via immunoSEQ multiplex PCR, lists solely in-frame clones and lacks some. The sample yields 150,000 to 200,000 clones, about 88% seen once. Trimming left V 2 bases short and J 2 bases short, with 12 bases between. The V gene's germline CDR1 is SEHNR and CDR2 FQNEAQ (reference sequence). The CDR3 is made up of 15 amino acids. Sequencing was performed on PBMCs, taken at disease progression, from a patient treated with ibrutinib. The source is a human donor with chronic lymphocytic leukemia. The chain couples TRBV7-9 to TRBJ1-2, with D perhaps TRBD1 (5 bases). CDR3 sequence: CASSLQTATNYGYTF. Written as DNA, the CDR3 is TGTGCCAGCAGCTTACAGACAGCGACAAACTATGGCTACACCTTC.